The source of this TCR beta chain is a study of cytomegalovirus exposure and HLA in healthy donors (TCRdb year 2017). About the full investigation: In an earlier analysis of approximately 500 of the donors, about 270 Gb of sequence data and some 120 million unique TCR beta sequences from 180 million or so T cells were reported. Rather than using new phenotypic data, the later analysis identified candidate immune exposures from TCR beta sequences and from how often those sequences occurred across donors. Because of strong linkage in the cohort, roughly five DR-DQ haplotypes were treated as single units for association and clustering. The study was designed to test whether signatures of past pathogen exposure could be identified by cataloging public T cell receptors. The study profiled the T cell repertoires of hundreds of subjects by immunosequencing and related them to cytomegalovirus serostatus. The genetic ancestry cluster associated with self-reported Caucasian donors included 65% to 90% of the roughly 410 genotyped donors. Among about 370 genotyped donors of the cohort, an average of approximately 220,000 unique TCR beta nucleotide sequences was sequenced per donor, of which 15% to 20% were non-productive. In a later analysis, previously published TCR beta repertoires from roughly 710 donors were re-analyzed and high-resolution HLA genotyping was added so that TCR occurrence patterns could be studied. A separate validation cohort of 100 to 150 different subjects was used in addition to the approximately 610-subject first cohort. High-throughput TCR immunosequencing, statistical association of individual TCRs with disease status, and machine learning were combined to predict cytomegalovirus infection status. An early release covering 500 to 750 HLA-typed donors comprised about 310 gigabases of sequencing data and 65 million to 100 million unique TCR sequences. The number of typed donors differed by locus: about 629-640 for A, B, C, DRB1 and DQB1; some 540 for DQA1; 606 for DPA1; and approximately 450 for DPB1. Class I and class II HLA loci were covered by the typing at four-digit resolution. An earlier analysis of roughly 580 of the donors used high-throughput TCR beta sequencing to judge whether each TCR beta V gene segment behaved as functional or pseudogenic. A later genetic analysis took genome-wide SNP genotypes for about 55% of the roughly 700 donors and used that subset as a discovery cohort. Donor age, sex, ethnicity and CMV serostatus were compiled alongside the repertoire data. Every repertoire in the discovery cohort had been generated on one and the same sequencing platform.

The CDR3, cysteine through phenylalanine, is 15 amino acids long. Only CDR3 DNA is held: 45 bases, read in frame from base 1. CDR1 and CDR2 (SGHTS, YDEGEE) derive from the germline V gene. V trim: 3 bases; J trim: 7 bases; unmatched bases: 6. Paper-wide results and their limitations: Because some donors lacked HLA typing at each locus, the association tests relied only on the typed subset. Most TCR sequences were observed very rarely across donors, whereas some public TCRs were present in many individuals. In vitro tests confirmed that three of the cytomegalovirus-associated TCR beta chains recognize cytomegalovirus antigens. Roughly 17 rarely observed V segments, including chromosome 9 orphons, were excluded from the earlier analysis of several hundred of the donors because counts were too low. A further reported finding was that TCR beta sequences accurately predicted the HLA-A and HLA-B alleles for most subjects in the first cohort. A later genetic analysis associated a missense DCLRE1C variant with V-gene and J-gene trimming of TCR beta chains, and an independent cohort replicated the association. Some IMGT-functional V segments, including TRBV6-2 and TRBV6-3, could not be told apart with the 87-base-pair reads, so those segments were excluded. Compared with the approximately 600-donor mean, donors in an Asian-associated ancestry cluster had fewer N-insertions in productive TCRs, according to a later genetic analysis. The only immune exposure information available for the cohort was CMV serostatus. In this cohort, only TCR beta chains were sequenced, and detectable features were limited by the absence of alpha or paired-chain data. In the study, around 150 TCR beta chains were listed as associated with cytomegalovirus. At a false discovery rate of 0.05, a later analysis linked about 17,000 TCR beta sequences to specific HLA alleles. Cytomegalovirus status was reported to be diagnosed by the classifier with high specificity and sensitivity in both the original and validation cohorts. A later analysis found that most CMV-associated TCR beta chains appeared HLA-restricted, with HLA associations seemingly driven largely by CMV exposure. Correlated functional status among segregating V segments might be attributable to linkage disequilibrium, but an unknown experimental factor could not be ruled out. When HLA alleles, especially DR and DQ, strongly co-occurred, attributing TCR associations to individual alleles was difficult. In a later analysis, HLA-associated TCR beta chains showed more clonal expansion and lower generation probabilities than non-associated chains that were equally common. In a later analysis, the rate of TCR association differed among HLA loci, with DRB1 alleles having the most associated TCRs and HLA-C alleles having the fewest. The authors suggested that the approach could potentially be extended to other disease states and immunological phenotypes. A cluster of highly shared sequence variants was judged likely to represent a technical artifact of the sequencing pipeline. In an earlier analysis of under 600 of the donors, most TCR beta V segments were observed in productive rearrangements about 90% or about 30% of the time, broadly matching IMGT annotations. According to a later analysis, parvovirus B19, influenza, CMV and Epstein-Barr virus appeared linked to several top co-occurrence clusters. Roughly uniform sequencing depth across donors was assumed in presence/absence analyses, although this assumption may not hold.

Receptor amplification or capture employed the immunoSEQ multiplex PCR assay. A mixture of 60 forward primers for TCR Vbeta segments and 13 reverse primers for TCR Jbeta segments was used in the multiplex PCR. Amplification of the CDR3 region of rearranged TCR beta genes was performed with a multiplex PCR assay on genomic DNA. The amplified TCR beta libraries were sequenced on the Illumina HiSeq System as 87-base-pair reads. Turning to the authors' computational methods: Across the 700 or so repertoires, a later analysis counted roughly 77 million unique TCR beta chains, some 11 million of which were shared by at least two donors. Raw reads were error-corrected and collapsed into unique sequences with a nearest-neighbor algorithm that merged closely related sequences to remove PCR and sequencing errors. Alignment of CDR3 sequences to IMGT reference sequences was used to assign V, D and J gene segments. For a sequence to be retained, a match of at least six nucleotides to both a V gene segment and a J gene segment was required. A rearrangement counted as productive if the CDR3 had no stop codons and remained in frame with V and J, and every other rearrangement counted as non-productive. Following IMGT convention, CDR3 was defined as the stretch from the second conserved V-encoded cysteine to the conserved J-encoded phenylalanine. The earlier analysis of about 500 of the donors excluded sequences that lacked an unambiguous match to a single V gene segment. In an earlier analysis of almost 600 of the donors, a V segment was called functional when productive rearrangements were above 56.7%, and segregating when the standard deviation between donors exceeded 5%. A statistical classification framework was built to diagnose cytomegalovirus status from the catalog of TCR beta chain sequences. In a later analysis, TCR nucleotide sequences were compared against IMGT/GENE-DB human TR gene sequences so that V and J genes could be assigned. A later analysis assigned CDR3 sequences and most-parsimonious VDJ recombination scenarios with the TCRdist pipeline. A later analysis defined each TCR beta chain by its CDR3 amino acid sequence plus V-gene family, and excluded reads lacking a unique V-gene family. To address suspected cross-contamination and a sequencing artifact, a later analysis removed 450 to 700 highly shared, low-generation-probability nucleotide sequences. In a later analysis, a clonal expansion index for each public chain was calculated from normalized within-repertoire ranks of inferred template counts. A later analysis computed generation probabilities with a VDJ recombination model fitted to out-of-frame rearrangements, and checked the results against IGoR. A later analysis scored TCR-TCR, TCR-HLA and TCR-CMV co-occurrence with hypergeometric tests, applying a repertoire-size bias correction to TCR pairs. To estimate false discovery rates, a later analysis permuted the HLA or CMV assignments 20 times. In a later analysis, co-occurring TCRs were grouped using DBSCAN, with TCRdist sequence similarity added in when clustering inside HLA-allele-positive subsets. Repertoires with fewer than 30,000 or more than 120,000 public chains were left out of co-occurrence clustering, as were a few repertoires with anomalous nucleotide sharing. TCRdb retrieved this table from immuneACCESS and kept in-frame rearrangements only. Not all clones are present; in checked studies, unresolved V genes account for under half, and no reason is known for the remainder. V, J and clone size are those of that table, while D and trimming were read from the DNA. The sample table records approximately 120,000 clones; around 80% of these occur just once. The ten largest clones take up around 1% of the sample.

This clone was observed a handful of times. This clone's antigen is unknown. Base qualities are missing; no much larger clone stands one base away. In total, approximately 700 healthy bone marrow donors made up the cohort. At the time of sampling, every cohort member was nominally healthy, though immune exposures that went unrecorded were likely present. The donor tested CMV seronegative and was one of the 352 seronegative cohort members. Every donor gave a peripheral blood sample, and the peripheral blood mononuclear cells from that sample were used for TCR beta sequencing. Genomic DNA was extracted from the blood cell samples with the Qiagen DNeasy Blood Extraction Kit.

Here the chain combines TRBV5-8 and TRBJ1-6, with 8 bases matching TRBD1. The receptor was derived from a woman aged 25 to 39 in good health and CMV-seronegative. Sequencing input: PBMCs. CDR3 region: CASSSQGALNSPLHF. The nucleotide sequence reads as follows: TGTGCCAGCAGCTCTCAGGGGGCGCTGAATTCACCCCTCCACTTT.